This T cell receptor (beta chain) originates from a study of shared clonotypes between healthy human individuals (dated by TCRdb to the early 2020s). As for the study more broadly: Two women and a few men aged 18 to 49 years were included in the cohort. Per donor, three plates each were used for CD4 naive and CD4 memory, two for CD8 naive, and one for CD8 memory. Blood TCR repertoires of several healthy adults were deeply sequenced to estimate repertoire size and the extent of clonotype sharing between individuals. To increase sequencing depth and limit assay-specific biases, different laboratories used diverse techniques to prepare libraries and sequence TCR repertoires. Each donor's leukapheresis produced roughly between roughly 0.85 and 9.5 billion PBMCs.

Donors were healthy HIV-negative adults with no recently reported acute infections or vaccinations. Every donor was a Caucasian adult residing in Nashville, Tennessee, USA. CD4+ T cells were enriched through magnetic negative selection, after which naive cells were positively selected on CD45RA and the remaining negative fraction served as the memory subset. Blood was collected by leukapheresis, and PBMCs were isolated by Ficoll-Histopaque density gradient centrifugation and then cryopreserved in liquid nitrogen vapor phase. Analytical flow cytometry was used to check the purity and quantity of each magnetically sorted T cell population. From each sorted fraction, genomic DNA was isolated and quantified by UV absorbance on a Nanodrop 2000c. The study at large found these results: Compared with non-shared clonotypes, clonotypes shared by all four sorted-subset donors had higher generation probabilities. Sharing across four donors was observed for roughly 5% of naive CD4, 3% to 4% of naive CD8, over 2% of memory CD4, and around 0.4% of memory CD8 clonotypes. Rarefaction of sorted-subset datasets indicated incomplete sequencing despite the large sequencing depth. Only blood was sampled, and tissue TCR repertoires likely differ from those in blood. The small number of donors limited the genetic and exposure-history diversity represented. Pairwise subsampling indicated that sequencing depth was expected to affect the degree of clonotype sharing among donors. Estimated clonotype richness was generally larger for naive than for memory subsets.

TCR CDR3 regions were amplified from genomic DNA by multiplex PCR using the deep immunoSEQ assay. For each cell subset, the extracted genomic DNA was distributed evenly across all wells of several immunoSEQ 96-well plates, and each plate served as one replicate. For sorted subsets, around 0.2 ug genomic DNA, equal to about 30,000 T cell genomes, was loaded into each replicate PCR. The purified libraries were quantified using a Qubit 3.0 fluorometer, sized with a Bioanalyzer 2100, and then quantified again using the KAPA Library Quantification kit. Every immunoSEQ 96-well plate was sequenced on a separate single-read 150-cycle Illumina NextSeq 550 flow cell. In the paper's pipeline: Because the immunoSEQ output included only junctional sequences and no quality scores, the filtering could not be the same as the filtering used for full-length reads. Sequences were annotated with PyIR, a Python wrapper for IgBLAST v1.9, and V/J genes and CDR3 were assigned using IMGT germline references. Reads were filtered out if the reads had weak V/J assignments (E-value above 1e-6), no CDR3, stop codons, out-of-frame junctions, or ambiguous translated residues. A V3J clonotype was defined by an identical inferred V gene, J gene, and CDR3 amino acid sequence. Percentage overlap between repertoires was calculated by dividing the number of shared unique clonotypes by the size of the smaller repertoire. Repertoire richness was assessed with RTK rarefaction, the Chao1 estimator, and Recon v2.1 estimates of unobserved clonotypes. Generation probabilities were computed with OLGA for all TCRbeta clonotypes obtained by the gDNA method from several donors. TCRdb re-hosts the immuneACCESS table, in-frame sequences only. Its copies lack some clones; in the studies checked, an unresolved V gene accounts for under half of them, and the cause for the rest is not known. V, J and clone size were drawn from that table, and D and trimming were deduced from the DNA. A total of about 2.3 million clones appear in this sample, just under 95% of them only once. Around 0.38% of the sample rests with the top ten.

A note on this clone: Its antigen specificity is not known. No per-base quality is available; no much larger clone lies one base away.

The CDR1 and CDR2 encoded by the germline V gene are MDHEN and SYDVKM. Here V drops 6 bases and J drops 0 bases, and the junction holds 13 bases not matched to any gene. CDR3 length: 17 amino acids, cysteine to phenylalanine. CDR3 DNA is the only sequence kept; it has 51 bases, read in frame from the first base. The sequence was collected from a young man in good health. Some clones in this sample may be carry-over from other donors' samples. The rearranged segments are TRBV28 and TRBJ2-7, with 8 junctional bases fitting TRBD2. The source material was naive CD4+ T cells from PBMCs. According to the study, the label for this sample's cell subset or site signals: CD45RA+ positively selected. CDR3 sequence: CASRRGVAGPISYEQYF. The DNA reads TGTGCCAGCAGACGTGGGGTAGCGGGGCCGATCTCCTACGAGCAGTACTTC.